These T cell receptor beta chains were read from a single sample in a study of human T cells and chemical hapten exposure. TCRdb redid the calling of the RACE reads with MiXCR, one entry per CDR3 protein. The table records 100,000 or so distinct CDR3 sequences, roughly 11% of them present only once. Sequenced material: whole blood, taken in connection with sensitization to the hapten diphenylcyclopropenone (DPC). Every receptor here comes from a woman in her forties with alopecia areata. Some clones in this sample may be carry-over from other donors' samples. Both conserved end residues are part of each CDR3. A D gene is named only where the DNA matches it firmly. Rows may omit the clone size; those that give it use once, few, many or a size class.

d_gene: NA; v_gene: TRBV28; abundance: few; j_gene: TRBJ1-5; len: 15; CDR3nt: TGTGCCAGCACACCGAGGGGGAAAAGCAATCAGCCCCAGCATTTT; CDR3aa: CASTPRGKSNQPQHF
d_gene: TRBD2; v_gene: TRBV9; abundance: NA; j_gene: TRBJ2-5; len: 17; CDR3nt: TGTGCCAGCAGCGTAGACATAGCGGGGGGGCTTCAAGAGACTCAGTACTTC; CDR3aa: CASSVDIAGGLQETQYF
d_gene: NA; v_gene: TRBV11-2; abundance: many; j_gene: TRBJ2-2; len: 17; CDR3nt: TGTGCCAGCAGCGTAAGGGGGCGCGGGGTCTTGACCGGGGAGCTGTTTTTT; CDR3aa: CASSVRGRGVLTGELFF
d_gene: NA; v_gene: TRBV4-1; abundance: many; j_gene: TRBJ2-1; len: 17; CDR3nt: TGCGCCAGCAGCCAAGATCGTGAAGGACACTCATCCAATGAGCAGTTCTTC; CDR3aa: CASSQDREGHSSNEQFF
d_gene: TRBD1; v_gene: TRBV30; abundance: few; j_gene: TRBJ1-2; len: 16; CDR3nt: TGTGCCTGGAGGATTAAATTGGGACAGGGACTTTATGGCTACACCTTC; CDR3aa: CAWRIKLGQGLYGYTF
d_gene: NA; v_gene: TRBV10-3; abundance: many; j_gene: TRBJ2-5; len: 14; CDR3nt: TGTGCCATCAGCCTAGGACAGAACCAAGAGACCCAGTACTTC; CDR3aa: CAISLGQNQETQYF
d_gene: TRBD2; v_gene: TRBV14; abundance: many; j_gene: TRBJ2-5; len: 15; CDR3nt: TGTGCCAGCAGCCGACGAGCGGGATGGCAAGAGACCCAGTACTTC; CDR3aa: CASSRRAGWQETQYF
d_gene: TRBD2; v_gene: TRBV7-2; abundance: NA; j_gene: TRBJ2-1; len: 14; CDR3nt: TGTGCCAGTAGAGCGGGAGAATCCTACAATGAGCAGTTCTTC; CDR3aa: CASRAGESYNEQFF
d_gene: TRBD2; v_gene: TRBV9; abundance: NA; j_gene: TRBJ2-2; len: 14; CDR3nt: TGTGCCAGCAGCGTCCAGGGAGGGACCGGGGAGCTGTTTTTT; CDR3aa: CASSVQGGTGELFF
d_gene: TRBD2; v_gene: TRBV4-2; abundance: NA; j_gene: TRBJ2-1; len: 18; CDR3nt: TGTGCCAGCAGCCAAGATCCCGAGCGGGGGGACTCCTACAATGAGCAGTTCTTC; CDR3aa: CASSQDPERGDSYNEQFF
d_gene: TRBD1; v_gene: TRBV4-2; abundance: NA; j_gene: TRBJ1-1; len: 17; CDR3nt: TGTGCCAGCAGCCAATGGAGACAGGGAAACCTGAACACTGAAGCTTTCTTT; CDR3aa: CASSQWRQGNLNTEAFF
d_gene: NA; v_gene: TRBV5-1; abundance: many; j_gene: TRBJ2-7; len: 13; CDR3nt: TGCGCCAGCAGCTTCGAGGGGGTCAACGAGCAGTACTTC; CDR3aa: CASSFEGVNEQYF
d_gene: TRBD1; v_gene: TRBV19; abundance: NA; j_gene: TRBJ2-1; len: 14; CDR3nt: TGTGCCAGTACCCCGACGGGACAGGGGCGTGAGCAGTTCTTC; CDR3aa: CASTPTGQGREQFF
d_gene: NA; v_gene: TRBV6-2/TRBV6-3; abundance: many; j_gene: TRBJ1-1; len: 16; CDR3nt: TGTGCCAGCACCCCTCTCCAGCCGTATATGAACACTGAAGCTTTCTTT; CDR3aa: CASTPLQPYMNTEAFF
d_gene: NA; v_gene: TRBV12-3/TRBV12-4; abundance: many; j_gene: TRBJ2-7; len: 14; CDR3nt: TGTGCCAGCAGTTTGGGCGGCAGCTCCTACGAGCAGTACTTC; CDR3aa: CASSLGGSSYEQYF
d_gene: NA; v_gene: TRBV5-1; abundance: NA; j_gene: TRBJ2-1; len: 14; CDR3nt: TGCGCCAGCAGCTTGGGAAGGGAATGGAATGAGCAGTTCTTC; CDR3aa: CASSLGREWNEQFF
d_gene: TRBD2; v_gene: TRBV20-1; abundance: many; j_gene: TRBJ2-7; len: 16; CDR3nt: TGCAGTGCTAGAGATCCCAGGACTAGCCGCTCCTACGAGCAGTACTTC; CDR3aa: CSARDPRTSRSYEQYF
d_gene: NA; v_gene: TRBV3-1; abundance: many; j_gene: TRBJ1-2; len: 14; CDR3nt: TGTGCCAGCAGCCAAGGAGGGCGACCCTACCGCTACACCTTC; CDR3aa: CASSQGGRPYRYTF
d_gene: NA; v_gene: TRBV20-1; abundance: few; j_gene: TRBJ2-2; len: 15; CDR3nt: TGCAGTGCCTTTCTGGGGACAACGAACACCGGGGAGCTGTTTTTT; CDR3aa: CSAFLGTTNTGELFF
d_gene: NA; v_gene: TRBV3-1; abundance: few; j_gene: TRBJ1-5; len: 14; CDR3nt: TGTGCCAGCAGCCAAGTACAGGGTGCGGGGCCCCAGCATTTT; CDR3aa: CASSQVQGAGPQHF
d_gene: NA; v_gene: TRBV20-1; abundance: NA; j_gene: TRBJ2-7; len: 14; CDR3nt: TGCAGTGCTAGAGATCTTGAGGGGCTTTACGAGCAGTACTTC; CDR3aa: CSARDLEGLYEQYF
d_gene: NA; v_gene: TRBV4-3; abundance: few; j_gene: TRBJ2-1; len: 14; CDR3nt: TGCGCCAGCAGCCAAGGACTAGCCTACAATGAGCAGTTCTTC; CDR3aa: CASSQGLAYNEQFF
d_gene: TRBD1; v_gene: TRBV6-2/TRBV6-3; abundance: few; j_gene: TRBJ2-3; len: 16; CDR3nt: TGTGCCAGCAGCAGATCAACGGGACAGGGCGTGGATACGCAGTATTTT; CDR3aa: CASSRSTGQGVDTQYF
d_gene: TRBD1; v_gene: TRBV29-1; abundance: many; j_gene: TRBJ1-4; len: 14; CDR3nt: TGCAGCGTTGCCGAGACAGGGGGCAGTGAAAAACTGTTTTTT; CDR3aa: CSVAETGGSEKLFF
d_gene: NA; v_gene: TRBV29-1; abundance: many; j_gene: TRBJ1-1; len: 11; CDR3nt: TGCAGCGTCGGGCGGGCCACTGAAGCTTTCTTT; CDR3aa: CSVGRATEAFF
d_gene: TRBD1; v_gene: TRBV7-9; abundance: few; j_gene: TRBJ1-1; len: 15; CDR3nt: TGTGCCAGCAGCTTAGAAGGGGGCCTCGGCACTGAAGCTTTCTTT; CDR3aa: CASSLEGGLGTEAFF
d_gene: NA; v_gene: TRBV7-9; abundance: many; j_gene: TRBJ2-1; len: 17; CDR3nt: TGTGCCAGCAGCTTAGCCCCTACGGGGTATTTTCTCAATGAGCAGTTCTTC; CDR3aa: CASSLAPTGYFLNEQFF
d_gene: TRBD1; v_gene: TRBV6-2/TRBV6-3; abundance: few; j_gene: TRBJ1-4; len: 13; CDR3nt: TGTGCCAGCAGTTCAGGGGGCTACGAAAAACTGTTTTTT; CDR3aa: CASSSGGYEKLFF
d_gene: NA; v_gene: TRBV28; abundance: few; j_gene: TRBJ1-1; len: 14; CDR3nt: TGTGCCAGCAGTCACCACCCAGAGAACACTGAAGCTTTCTTT; CDR3aa: CASSHHPENTEAFF
d_gene: NA; v_gene: TRBV7-2; abundance: few; j_gene: TRBJ1-2; len: 14; CDR3nt: TGTGCCAGCAGCTTAGTCGCAGGGGACTATGGCTACACCTTC; CDR3aa: CASSLVAGDYGYTF
d_gene: NA; v_gene: TRBV6-5; abundance: NA; j_gene: TRBJ1-1; len: 12; CDR3nt: TGTGCCAGCGTGACGGGGAACACTGAAGCTTTCTTT; CDR3aa: CASVTGNTEAFF
d_gene: TRBD2; v_gene: TRBV19; abundance: few; j_gene: TRBJ2-4; len: 17; CDR3nt: TGTGCCAGTAGTATAGTTGGAGCGGGGGGAGCCAAAAACATTCAGTACTTC; CDR3aa: CASSIVGAGGAKNIQYF
d_gene: NA; v_gene: TRBV10-3; abundance: many; j_gene: TRBJ2-5; len: 12; CDR3nt: TGTGCCATCAGTGGCCCTGCGGAGACCCAGTACTTC; CDR3aa: CAISGPAETQYF
d_gene: NA; v_gene: TRBV28; abundance: few; j_gene: TRBJ1-4; len: 13; CDR3nt: TGTGCCAGCCTACGCCCAAGGGGCGGAAAACTGTTTTTT; CDR3aa: CASLRPRGGKLFF
d_gene: NA; v_gene: TRBV12-3/TRBV12-4; abundance: once; j_gene: TRBJ1-5; len: 13; CDR3nt: TGTGCCAGCAGTTTAGGGGGTAGGCAGCCCCAGCATTTT; CDR3aa: CASSLGGRQPQHF
d_gene: TRBD2; v_gene: TRBV28; abundance: NA; j_gene: TRBJ2-1; len: 12; CDR3nt: TGTGCCAGCAGCACGACTAGCGGGAAGGAGTTCTTC; CDR3aa: CASSTTSGKEFF
d_gene: NA; v_gene: TRBV6-6; abundance: NA; j_gene: TRBJ2-2; len: 12; CDR3nt: TGTGCCAGCTCTTCCGGAACCCGGGAGCTGTTTTTT; CDR3aa: CASSSGTRELFF
d_gene: NA; v_gene: TRBV25-1; abundance: many; j_gene: TRBJ2-7; len: 13; CDR3nt: TGTGCCAGCTCCAAGACAGTCTCCTACGAGCAGTACTTC; CDR3aa: CASSKTVSYEQYF
d_gene: TRBD1; v_gene: TRBV9; abundance: NA; j_gene: TRBJ1-5; len: 13; CDR3nt: TGTGCCAGCAGTATGGGACAGGCTGGGCCCCAGCATTTT; CDR3aa: CASSMGQAGPQHF
d_gene: NA; v_gene: TRBV20-1; abundance: NA; j_gene: TRBJ2-3; len: 14; CDR3nt: TGCAGTGCTAGGCAGGGGAGAGGGGCAGATACGCAGTATTTT; CDR3aa: CSARQGRGADTQYF
d_gene: NA; v_gene: TRBV7-9; abundance: few; j_gene: TRBJ1-2; len: 14; CDR3nt: TGTGCCAGCACCCCATCAGAGGGAGGGGATGGCTACACCTTC; CDR3aa: CASTPSEGGDGYTF
d_gene: NA; v_gene: TRBV7-2; abundance: few; j_gene: TRBJ1-1; len: 14; CDR3nt: TGTGCCAGCAGCTCCGACTCAGGGAACACTGAAGCTTTCTTT; CDR3aa: CASSSDSGNTEAFF
d_gene: NA; v_gene: TRBV21-1; abundance: NA; j_gene: TRBJ1-1; len: 17; CDR3nt: TGTGCCAGCAGCAACTCCCCGAGGGACAACTGGAACACTGAAGCTTTCTTT; CDR3aa: CASSNSPRDNWNTEAFF
d_gene: TRBD1; v_gene: TRBV7-2; abundance: NA; j_gene: TRBJ1-5; len: 13; CDR3nt: TGTGCCAGCAGCTTAACAGGGGATCAGCCCCAGCATTTT; CDR3aa: CASSLTGDQPQHF
d_gene: NA; v_gene: TRBV7-2; abundance: many; j_gene: TRBJ2-6; len: 17; CDR3nt: TGTGCCAGCAGCCCTCTACCTACCTATTCTGGGGCCAACGTCCTGACTTTC; CDR3aa: CASSPLPTYSGANVLTF
d_gene: NA; v_gene: TRBV9; abundance: few; j_gene: TRBJ2-2; len: 15; CDR3nt: TGTGCCAGCAGCGTAGGTTCAGCGAACACCGGGGAGCTGTTTTTT; CDR3aa: CASSVGSANTGELFF
d_gene: NA; v_gene: TRBV29-1; abundance: many; j_gene: TRBJ2-7; len: 11; CDR3nt: TGCAGCGCTCCGGACGGCTACGAGCAGTACTTC; CDR3aa: CSAPDGYEQYF
d_gene: NA; v_gene: TRBV6-4; abundance: NA; j_gene: TRBJ2-1; len: 16; CDR3nt: TGTGCCAGCAGTGACTCTACTAGCCCCGGCTACAATGAGCAGTTCTTC; CDR3aa: CASSDSTSPGYNEQFF
d_gene: NA; v_gene: TRBV28; abundance: NA; j_gene: TRBJ2-3; len: 11; CDR3nt: TGTGCCAGCACCCCCGGAGATACGCAGTATTTT; CDR3aa: CASTPGDTQYF
d_gene: TRBD1; v_gene: TRBV6-2/TRBV6-3; abundance: few; j_gene: TRBJ1-2; len: 14; CDR3nt: TGTGCCAGCAGTTTGGAGGGGGCGAACTATGGCTACACCTTC; CDR3aa: CASSLEGANYGYTF
d_gene: NA; v_gene: TRBV11-2; abundance: NA; j_gene: TRBJ2-7; len: 12; CDR3nt: TGTGCCAGCAGCTTAGTTCTGCGGGTGCAGTACTTC; CDR3aa: CASSLVLRVQYF
d_gene: NA; v_gene: TRBV5-1; abundance: many; j_gene: TRBJ1-6; len: 14; CDR3nt: TGCGCCAGCAGCCAATGGACGGATAATTCACCCCTCCACTTT; CDR3aa: CASSQWTDNSPLHF
d_gene: TRBD1; v_gene: TRBV7-9; abundance: few; j_gene: TRBJ2-3; len: 16; CDR3nt: TGTGCCAGCAGCGCCTTCTGGGACAGGGCCACAGATACGCAGTATTTT; CDR3aa: CASSAFWDRATDTQYF
d_gene: NA; v_gene: TRBV7-2; abundance: NA; j_gene: TRBJ1-1; len: 11; CDR3nt: TGTGCCAGCAGAATGGACACTGAAGCTTTCTTT; CDR3aa: CASRMDTEAFF
d_gene: NA; v_gene: TRBV7-2; abundance: few; j_gene: TRBJ2-7; len: 13; CDR3nt: TGTGCCAGCAGCCCAGCCATGGAGCGCGAGCAGTACTTC; CDR3aa: CASSPAMEREQYF